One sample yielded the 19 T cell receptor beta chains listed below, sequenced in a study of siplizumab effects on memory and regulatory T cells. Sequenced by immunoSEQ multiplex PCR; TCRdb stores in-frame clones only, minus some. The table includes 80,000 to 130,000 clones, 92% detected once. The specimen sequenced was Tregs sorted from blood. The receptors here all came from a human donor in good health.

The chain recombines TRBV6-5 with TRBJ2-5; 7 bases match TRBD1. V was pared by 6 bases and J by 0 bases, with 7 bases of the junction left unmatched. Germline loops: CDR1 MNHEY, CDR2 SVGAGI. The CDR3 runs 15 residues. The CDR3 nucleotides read TGTGCCAGCAGAATAGGGGGCAAGTACCAAGAGACCCAGTACTTC. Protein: CASRIGGKYQETQYF.

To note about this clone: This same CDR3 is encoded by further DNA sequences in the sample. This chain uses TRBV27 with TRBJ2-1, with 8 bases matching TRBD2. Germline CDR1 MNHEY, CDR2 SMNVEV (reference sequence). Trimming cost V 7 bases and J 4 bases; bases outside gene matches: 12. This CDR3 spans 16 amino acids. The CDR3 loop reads CASTRGGGGGYNEQFF. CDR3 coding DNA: TGTGCCAGCACTCGGGGGGGCGGGGGCGGGTACAATGAGCAGTTCTTC.

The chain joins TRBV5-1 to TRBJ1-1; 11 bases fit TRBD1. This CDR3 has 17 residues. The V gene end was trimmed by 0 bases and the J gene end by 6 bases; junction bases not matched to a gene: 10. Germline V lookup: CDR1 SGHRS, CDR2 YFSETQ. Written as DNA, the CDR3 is TGCGCCAGCAGCTTGGATGTTTTAGGGACAGGGGGATCTGAAGCTTTCTTT. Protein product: CASSLDVLGTGGSEAFF. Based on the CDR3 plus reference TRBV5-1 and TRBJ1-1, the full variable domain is KAGVTQTPRYLIKTRGQQVTLSCSPISGHRSVSWYQQTPGQGLQFLFEYFSETQRNKGNFPGRFSGRQFSNSRSEMNVSTLELGDSALYLCASSLDVLGTGGSEAFFGQGTRLTVV.

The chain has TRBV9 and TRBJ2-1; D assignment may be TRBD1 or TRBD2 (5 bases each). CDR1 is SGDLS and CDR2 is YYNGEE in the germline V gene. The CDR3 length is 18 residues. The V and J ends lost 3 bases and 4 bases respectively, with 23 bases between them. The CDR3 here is CASSARDPSSIRYNEQFF. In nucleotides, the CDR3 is TGTGCCAGCAGCGCCAGGGACCCCTCCTCCATCCGATACAATGAGCAGTTCTTC. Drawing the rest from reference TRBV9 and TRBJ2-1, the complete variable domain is DSGVTQTPKHLITATGQRVTLRCSPRSGDLSVYWYQQSLDQGLQFLIQYYNGEERAKGNILERFSAQQFPDLHSELNLSSLELGDSALYFCASSARDPSSIRYNEQFFGPGTRLTVL.

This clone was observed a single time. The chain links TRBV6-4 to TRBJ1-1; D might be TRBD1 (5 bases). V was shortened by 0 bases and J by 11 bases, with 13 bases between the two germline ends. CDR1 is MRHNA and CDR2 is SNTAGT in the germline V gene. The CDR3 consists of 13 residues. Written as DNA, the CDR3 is TGTGCCAGCAGTGACTCGAAGGGGAAAGGGGCTTTCTTT. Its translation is CASSDSKGKGAFF.

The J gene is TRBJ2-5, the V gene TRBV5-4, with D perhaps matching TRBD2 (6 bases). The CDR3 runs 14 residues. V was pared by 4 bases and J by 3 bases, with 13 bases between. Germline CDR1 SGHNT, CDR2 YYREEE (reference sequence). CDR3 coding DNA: TGTGCCAGCAGCAAACGACTAGACAAAGAGACCCAGTACTTC. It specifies CASSKRLDKETQYF.

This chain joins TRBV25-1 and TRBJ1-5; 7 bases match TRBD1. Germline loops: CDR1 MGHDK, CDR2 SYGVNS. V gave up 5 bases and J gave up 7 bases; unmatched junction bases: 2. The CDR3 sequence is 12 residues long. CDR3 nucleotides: TGTGCCAGCAGTTGGGGACAGCAGCCCCAGCATTTT. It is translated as CASSWGQQPQHF. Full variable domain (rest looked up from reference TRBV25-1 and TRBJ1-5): EADIYQTPRYLVIGTGKKITLECSQTMGHDKMYWYQQDPGMELHLIHYSYGVNSTEKGDLSSESTVSRIRTEHFPLTLESARPSHTSQYLCASSWGQQPQHFGDGTRLSIL.

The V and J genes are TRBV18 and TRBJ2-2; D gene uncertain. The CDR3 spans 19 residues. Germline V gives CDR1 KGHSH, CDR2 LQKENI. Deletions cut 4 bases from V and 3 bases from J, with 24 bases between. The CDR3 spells CASSLLPRALNADTGELFF. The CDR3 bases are TGTGCCAGCTCACTCCTCCCACGGGCCCTCAACGCGGACACCGGGGAGCTGTTTTTT.

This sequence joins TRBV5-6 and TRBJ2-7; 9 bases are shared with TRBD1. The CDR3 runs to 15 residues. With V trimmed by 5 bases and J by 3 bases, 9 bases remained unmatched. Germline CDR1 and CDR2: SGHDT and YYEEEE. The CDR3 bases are TGTGCCAGCAGGTCTCTGGGACAGGGTATCTACGAGCAGTACTTC. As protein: CASRSLGQGIYEQYF. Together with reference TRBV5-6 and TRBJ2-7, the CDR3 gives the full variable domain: DAGVTQSPTHLIKTRGQQVTLRCSPKSGHDTVSWYQQALGQGPQFIFQYYEEEERQRGNFPDRFSGHQFPNYSSELNVNALLLGDSALYLCASRSLGQGIYEQYFGPGTRLTVT.

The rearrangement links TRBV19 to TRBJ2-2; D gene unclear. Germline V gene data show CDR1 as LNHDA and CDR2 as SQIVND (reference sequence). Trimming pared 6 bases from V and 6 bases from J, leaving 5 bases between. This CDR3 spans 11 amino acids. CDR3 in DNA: TGTGCCAGTAGCCAGTCCGGGGAGCTGTTTTTT. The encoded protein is CASSQSGELFF.

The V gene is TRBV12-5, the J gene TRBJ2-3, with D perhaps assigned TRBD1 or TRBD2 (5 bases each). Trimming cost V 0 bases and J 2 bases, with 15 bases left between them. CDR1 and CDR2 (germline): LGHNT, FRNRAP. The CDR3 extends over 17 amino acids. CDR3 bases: TGTGCTAGTGGTTTGGTAATGGGACCATCCATCACAGATACGCAGTATTTT. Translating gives CASGLVMGPSITDTQYF.

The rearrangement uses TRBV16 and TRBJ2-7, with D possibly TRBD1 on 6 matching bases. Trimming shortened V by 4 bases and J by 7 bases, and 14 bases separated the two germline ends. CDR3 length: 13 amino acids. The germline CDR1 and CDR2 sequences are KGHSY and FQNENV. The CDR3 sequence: CASSPQGWGEQYF. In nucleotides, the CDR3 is TGTGCCAGCAGCCCACAGGGATGGGGAGAGCAGTACTTC.

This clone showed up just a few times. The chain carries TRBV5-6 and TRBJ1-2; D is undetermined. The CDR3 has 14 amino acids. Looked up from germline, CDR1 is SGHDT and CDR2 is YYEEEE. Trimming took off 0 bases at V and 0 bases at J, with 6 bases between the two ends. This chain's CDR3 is CASSLVTSNYGYTF. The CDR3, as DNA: TGTGCCAGCAGCTTGGTCACATCTAACTATGGCTACACCTTC.

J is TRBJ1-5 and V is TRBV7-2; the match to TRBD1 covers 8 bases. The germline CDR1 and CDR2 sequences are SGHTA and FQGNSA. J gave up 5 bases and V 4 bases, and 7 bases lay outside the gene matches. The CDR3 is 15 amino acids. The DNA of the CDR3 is TGTGCCAGCAGCTGGGTAGGACAGGGTGATCAGCCCCAGCATTTT. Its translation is CASSWVGQGDQPQHF.

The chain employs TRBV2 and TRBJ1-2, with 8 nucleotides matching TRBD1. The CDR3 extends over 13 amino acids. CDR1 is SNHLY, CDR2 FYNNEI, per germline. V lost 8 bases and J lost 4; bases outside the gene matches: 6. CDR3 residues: CASRTGPFYGYTF. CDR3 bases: TGTGCCAGCCGGACAGGGCCTTTCTATGGCTACACCTTC.

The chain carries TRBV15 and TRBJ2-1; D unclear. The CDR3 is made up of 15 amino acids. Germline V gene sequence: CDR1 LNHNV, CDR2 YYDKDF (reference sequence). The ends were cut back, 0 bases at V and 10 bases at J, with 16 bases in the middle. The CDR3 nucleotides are TGTGCCACCAGCAGAGATGCTCAAGATAGTAGAGAGCAGTTCTTC. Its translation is CATSRDAQDSREQFF.

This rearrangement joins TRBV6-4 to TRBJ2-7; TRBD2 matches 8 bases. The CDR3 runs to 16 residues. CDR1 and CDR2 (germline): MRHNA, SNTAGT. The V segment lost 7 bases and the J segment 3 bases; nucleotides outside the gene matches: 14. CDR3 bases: TGTGCCAGCACCCTGACGGGGGGGAGCGGGAGCTACGAGCAGTACTTC. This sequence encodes CASTLTGGSGSYEQYF.

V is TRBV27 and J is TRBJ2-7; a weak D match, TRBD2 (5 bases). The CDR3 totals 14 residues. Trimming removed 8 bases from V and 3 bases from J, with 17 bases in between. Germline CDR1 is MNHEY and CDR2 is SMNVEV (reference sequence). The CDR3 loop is CASGRTVWNYEQYF. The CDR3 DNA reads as TGTGCCAGCGGCCGGACTGTATGGAACTACGAGCAGTACTTC.

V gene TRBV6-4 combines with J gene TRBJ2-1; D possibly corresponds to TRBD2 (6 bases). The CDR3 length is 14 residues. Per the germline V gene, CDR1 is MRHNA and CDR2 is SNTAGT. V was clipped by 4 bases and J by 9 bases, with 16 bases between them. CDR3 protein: CASSASRLVSEQFF. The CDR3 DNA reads TGTGCCAGCAGTGCATCCAGACTAGTTAGTGAGCAGTTCTTC.